This is a list of T cell receptor beta chains from one sample in a study of shared clonotypes between healthy human individuals. Data came from immunoSEQ multiplex PCR; TCRdb stores just in-frame clones and leaves some out. Among fewer than 1 million clones listed, approximately 97% were seen once. What was sequenced was naive CD8+ T cells sorted from blood. The receptors shown here come from a man aged 30 to 45 in good health. CDR3s include the opening cysteine and the closing phenylalanine or tryptophan. Fields, in order: CDR3 protein, J gene, V gene.

CASSFRSPYEQYF,TRBJ2-7,TRBV5-1
CSVDLQGQQYF,TRBJ2-7,TRBV29-1
CASSQVGTTSGRDGDTQYF,TRBJ2-3,TRBV4-1
CASRDRDKGLHNEQFF,TRBJ2-1,TRBV27
CASSIGTGFYEQYF,TRBJ2-7,TRBV19
CASELAGTGGELFF,TRBJ2-2,TRBV7-9
CASRPTGGNEQYF,TRBJ2-7,TRBV7-9
CASSLGGAGYGYTF,TRBJ1-2,TRBV11-2
CASSSYRAFEEQYF,TRBJ2-7,TRBV7-3
CASSQDLLGEDTQYF,TRBJ2-3,TRBV4-3
CASSYRTGSEKLFF,TRBJ1-4,TRBV4-1
CASSPGRGEDTDTQYF,TRBJ2-3,TRBV7-6
CASSLVVRSGEGGEQFF,TRBJ2-1,TRBV27
CASSDPEGGPKRRGYTF,TRBJ1-2,TRBV2
CASSVSFDPSYEQYF,TRBJ2-7,TRBV9
CASSFGREQYF,TRBJ2-7,TRBV7-9
CASSLVSPSGKYEQYF,TRBJ2-7,TRBV7-8
CASSSKLAGEYADTQYF,TRBJ2-3,TRBV5-1
CAISESEGASNYGYTF,TRBJ1-2,TRBV10-3
CASSLGQGSNQPQHF,TRBJ1-5,TRBV7-9
CASSLGLTDTQYF,TRBJ2-3,TRBV13
CASSYGGGTGELFF,TRBJ2-2,TRBV6-5
CASQKGAFYEQYF,TRBJ2-7,TRBV5-1
CSVEAGPYTIYF,TRBJ1-3,TRBV29-1
CATSRVDRVDEQYF,TRBJ2-7,TRBV15
CASSEAEEMGPEAFF,TRBJ1-1,TRBV6-1
CASSHGTGGWYEQYF,TRBJ2-7,TRBV6-6
CASRRDRGTGNTIYF,TRBJ1-3,TRBV28
CASSLVENLDTQYF,TRBJ2-3,TRBV5-5
CASSHLTREENTIYF,TRBJ1-3,TRBV4-3
CATSDYLYEQYF,TRBJ2-7,TRBV10-2
CSVVKAWDANGVSADEQYF,TRBJ2-7,TRBV29-1
CASSLGRNTEAFF,TRBJ1-1,TRBV5-1
CASSLGRDTSNYGYTF,TRBJ1-2,TRBV5-1
CSVAVAGDYEQYF,TRBJ2-7,TRBV29-1
CASSPSRLERKTQYF,TRBJ2-5,TRBV7-9
CASSQDPSGTSNEQFF,TRBJ2-1,TRBV4-3
CAIGTGVYEQYF,TRBJ2-7,TRBV10-3
CASSLGIPTYEQYF,TRBJ2-7,TRBV5-1
CASSSLGNEKLFF,TRBJ1-4,TRBV5-1
CASSQFMNTEAFF,TRBJ1-1,TRBV4-1
CASRASLGYYEQYF,TRBJ2-7,TRBV28
CASSVWGTEAFF,TRBJ1-1,TRBV6-1
CASSLGGSKETQYF,TRBJ2-5,TRBV5-6
CSGRTSGFNTGELFF,TRBJ2-2,TRBV29-1
CASSERTVADTQYF,TRBJ2-3,TRBV9
CASSHLDSLSYNEQFF,TRBJ2-1,TRBV27
CASSLDRGSGYTF,TRBJ1-2,TRBV27
CASSQDLWSGRTNEQFF,TRBJ2-1,TRBV4-3
CASRERYTGELFF,TRBJ2-2,TRBV27